A selection of T cell receptor beta chains follows, all from one sample in a study of T cell responses to AZD1222 COVID-19 vaccine. TCRdb's copy holds only in-frame clones and misses some; the assay was immunoSEQ multiplex PCR. The sample includes around 200,000 clones, approximately 92% of them seen just once. Sequenced material: peripheral blood, taken 28 days after the second dose of the MenACWY control vaccine. Every receptor here comes from an adult who received the MenACWY meningococcal vaccine as a control. Each CDR3 is given with its conserved first and last residue. Each record gives: CDR3 protein, CDR3 DNA, clone size, V gene, D gene, J gene. A D gene is named only where the DNA matches it firmly. Where a row states a size, it is once, few, many or the class of an expanded clone; other rows omit it.

CDR3aa: CASSPQGNTGELFF; CDR3nt: TGTGCCAGCAGCCCTCAGGGGAACACCGGGGAGCTGTTTTTT; abundance: .; v_gene: TRBV7-3; d_gene: .; j_gene: TRBJ2-2
CDR3aa: CASSQDRRETQYF; CDR3nt: TGCGCCAGCAGCCAAGATAGGCGGGAGACCCAGTACTTC; abundance: .; v_gene: TRBV4-1; d_gene: .; j_gene: TRBJ2-5
CDR3aa: CASSLQGTRAVNTGELFF; CDR3nt: TGCGCCAGCAGCCTACAGGGCACCCGGGCTGTAAACACCGGGGAGCTGTTTTTT; abundance: .; v_gene: TRBV5-1; d_gene: .; j_gene: TRBJ2-2
CDR3aa: CASSQRPSYSYEQYF; CDR3nt: TGTGCCAGCAGCCAACGTCCGAGCTACTCCTACGAGCAGTACTTC; abundance: .; v_gene: TRBV3-1/TRBV3-2; d_gene: .; j_gene: TRBJ2-7
CDR3aa: CASSRQLRQPQHF; CDR3nt: TGTGCCAGCAGTCGACAGTTGCGTCAGCCCCAGCATTTT; abundance: .; v_gene: TRBV11-2; d_gene: .; j_gene: TRBJ1-5
CDR3aa: CASSLASRQGTNTGELFF; CDR3nt: TGTGCCAGCAGCTTAGCTTCCCGGCAAGGAACGAACACCGGGGAGCTGTTTTTT; abundance: .; v_gene: TRBV7-8; d_gene: .; j_gene: TRBJ2-2
CDR3aa: CATQGGETPLHF; CDR3nt: TGTGCCACCCAGGGAGGGGAAACACCCCTCCACTTT; abundance: .; v_gene: TRBV5-4; d_gene: .; j_gene: TRBJ1-6
CDR3aa: CASSQVETQYF; CDR3nt: TGTGCCAGCAGCCAAGTGGAGACCCAGTACTTC; abundance: .; v_gene: TRBV3-1/TRBV3-2; d_gene: .; j_gene: TRBJ2-5
CDR3aa: CASSLDINEKLFF; CDR3nt: TGCGCCAGCAGCTTAGATATTAATGAAAAACTGTTTTTT; abundance: .; v_gene: TRBV5-1; d_gene: .; j_gene: TRBJ1-4
CDR3aa: CASSPLSGSTDTQYF; CDR3nt: TGTGCCAGCAGCCCCCTTTCGGGGAGCACAGATACGCAGTATTTT; abundance: .; v_gene: TRBV4-2; d_gene: .; j_gene: TRBJ2-3
CDR3aa: CASSRRGTANSGNTIYF; CDR3nt: TGTGCCAGCAGTCGAAGGGGGACAGCCAACTCTGGAAACACCATATATTTT; abundance: .; v_gene: TRBV6-6; d_gene: TRBD1; j_gene: TRBJ1-3
CDR3aa: CASSSQGGRTDTQYF; CDR3nt: TGTGCCAGCAGCTCCCAGGGGGGCCGCACAGATACGCAGTATTTT; abundance: .; v_gene: TRBV11-2; d_gene: .; j_gene: TRBJ2-3
CDR3aa: CASSDLDGYEQYF; CDR3nt: TGTGCCAGCAGTGACTTGGACGGATACGAGCAGTACTTC; abundance: .; v_gene: TRBV6-4; d_gene: .; j_gene: TRBJ2-7
CDR3aa: CASSPPSNYNSPLHF; CDR3nt: TGTGCCAGCTCACCACCCAGTAACTATAATTCACCCCTCCACTTT; abundance: .; v_gene: TRBV18; d_gene: .; j_gene: TRBJ1-6
CDR3aa: CASSRNNQGARGYTF; CDR3nt: TGTGCCAGCAGCCGGAATAACCAGGGGGCTAGGGGCTACACCTTC; abundance: few; v_gene: TRBV28; d_gene: TRBD1; j_gene: TRBJ1-2
CDR3aa: CASSYSGVRGPSPLHF; CDR3nt: TGTGCCAGCAGTTACTCAGGGGTACGGGGCCCTTCACCCCTCCACTTT; abundance: .; v_gene: TRBV6-2/TRBV6-3; d_gene: .; j_gene: TRBJ1-6
CDR3aa: CASSYRRGPPPYEQYF; CDR3nt: TGTGCCAGCAGTTACCGGAGGGGGCCACCCCCCTACGAGCAGTACTTC; abundance: .; v_gene: TRBV6-5; d_gene: .; j_gene: TRBJ2-7
CDR3aa: CASSLWRGLNTGELFF; CDR3nt: TGTGCCAGCAGCCTCTGGCGGGGGTTGAACACCGGGGAGCTGTTTTTT; abundance: .; v_gene: TRBV7-2; d_gene: TRBD2; j_gene: TRBJ2-2
CDR3aa: CASSSGPNQETQYF; CDR3nt: TGTGCCAGCAGCTCGGGGCCAAATCAAGAGACCCAGTACTTC; abundance: .; v_gene: TRBV13; d_gene: .; j_gene: TRBJ2-5
CDR3aa: CASSQEGGNTEAFF; CDR3nt: TGCGCCAGCAGCCAAGAGGGAGGGAACACTGAAGCTTTCTTT; abundance: .; v_gene: TRBV4-1; d_gene: .; j_gene: TRBJ1-1
CDR3aa: CASSLVLVNTEAFF; CDR3nt: TGTGCCAGCAGCTTAGTCCTCGTGAACACTGAAGCTTTCTTT; abundance: .; v_gene: TRBV7-9; d_gene: .; j_gene: TRBJ1-1
CDR3aa: CASSGGQGGRGPQHF; CDR3nt: TGTGCCAGCAGTGGGGGACAGGGTGGCCGCGGGCCCCAGCATTTT; abundance: .; v_gene: TRBV7-2; d_gene: TRBD1; j_gene: TRBJ1-5
CDR3aa: CAWSVQQGGKLFF; CDR3nt: TGTGCCTGGAGTGTTCAACAGGGCGGAAAACTGTTTTTT; abundance: .; v_gene: TRBV30; d_gene: .; j_gene: TRBJ1-4